The rows below give T cell receptor beta chains drawn from one sample of a study of blood T cell repertoires in COVID-19. Method: immunoSEQ multiplex PCR; TCRdb's copy keeps in-frame clones and lacks some. Of some 120,000 clones listed, approximately 85% were seen once; the top ten hold roughly 3.2%. What was sequenced was peripheral blood. Source of these receptors: an elderly woman with COVID-19, enrolled during active disease. Both conserved end residues are part of each CDR3. Fields, in order: J gene, D gene, clone size, V gene, CDR3 DNA, CDR3 protein. The D gene is left open where the match is weak. Clone size, where shown, is once, few, many, or a class for clones that have expanded.

TRBJ2-7 . few TRBV5-6 TGTGCCAGCAGCTTGGTTGGAGGGGAGGAGCAGTACTTC CASSLVGGEEQYF
TRBJ2-5 . . TRBV7-2 TGTGCCAGCACCCAAGCCATAAGGGGGGAGACCCAGTACTTC CASTQAIRGETQYF
TRBJ2-1 . . TRBV9 TGTGCCAGCAGCGTGGGTCGGGATCTGGGAGAGCAGTTCTTC CASSVGRDLGEQFF
TRBJ2-4 . . TRBV28 TGTGCCAGCAGTTTACACGGCGGGACTGGGAACATTCAGTACTTC CASSLHGGTGNIQYF
TRBJ1-4 TRBD1 . TRBV3-1/TRBV3-2 TGTGCCAGCAGCCACAGACAGGGGGTCGGTGAAAAACTGTTTTTT CASSHRQGVGEKLFF
TRBJ1-6 . once TRBV15 TGTGCCACCAGCAGAGACCCGGACTCGTCAGAACGTTCACCCCTCCACTTT CATSRDPDSSERSPLHF
TRBJ2-1 . . TRBV4-2 TGTGCCAGCAGCCAAGAGCTAGCAGGCTACAATGAGCAGTTCTTC CASSQELAGYNEQFF
TRBJ1-1 . . TRBV18 TGTGCCAGCTCACCCGACAGTTTGGCTGAAGCTTTCTTT CASSPDSLAEAFF
TRBJ2-3 TRBD2 once TRBV9 TGTGCCAGCAGCGTAGGTTTGGCGGGAGGGACAGATACGCAGTATTTT CASSVGLAGGTDTQYF
TRBJ2-1 TRBD2 . TRBV20-1 TGCAGTGCTAGTCCCCGGCTAGCGGGAGTTAGTGATGAGCAGTTCTTC CSASPRLAGVSDEQFF
TRBJ2-1 . . TRBV12-3/TRBV12-4 TGTGCCAGCAGGATAACAGGGAATGAGCAGTTCTTC CASRITGNEQFF
TRBJ2-5 . . TRBV15 TGTGCCACCAGCAAAACAGATCCCCAAGAGACCCAGTACTTC CATSKTDPQETQYF
TRBJ2-3 . . TRBV9 TGTGCCAGCAGCGCCTTGGGGAGGTCAGATACGCAGTATTTT CASSALGRSDTQYF
TRBJ2-6 . few TRBV19 TGTGCCAGTAGTATCGACAGCCCCGGGGCCAACGTCCTGACTTTC CASSIDSPGANVLTF
TRBJ1-2 . few TRBV6-5 TGTGCCAGCAGCCAGGTCGGTCCCTCGGTTGGCTACACCTTC CASSQVGPSVGYTF
TRBJ2-7 TRBD1 . TRBV28 TGTGCCAGCGGAACCGGGACAGCTAGATACGAACGCGAGCAGTACTTC CASGTGTARYEREQYF
TRBJ1-4 . . TRBV11-2 TGTGCCAGCAGCTTTCCCCGCCCGGGGGGGGTCAGTGAACTGTTTTTT CASSFPRPGGVSELFF
TRBJ1-4 . . TRBV2 TGTGCCAGTGGGCTCAATGAAAAACTGTTTTTT CASGLNEKLFF
TRBJ2-3 TRBD2 once TRBV5-1 TGCGCCAGCAGCTTGGCCACAATAGCGGGAGAGACAGATACGCAGTATTTT CASSLATIAGETDTQYF
TRBJ2-1 TRBD2 . TRBV3-1/TRBV3-2 TGTGCCAGCAGTAACCGGGCTAGCGGGAGAAATGAGCAGTTCTTC CASSNRASGRNEQFF
TRBJ2-7 TRBD1 . TRBV11-1 TGTGCCAGCAGCTTATTCGGGACAGGGGTCATGTACGAGCAGTACTTC CASSLFGTGVMYEQYF
TRBJ2-3 TRBD1 . TRBV9 TGTGCCAGCAGCGACGGGACAGCTAGCACAGATACGCAGTATTTT CASSDGTASTDTQYF
TRBJ1-4 TRBD1 . TRBV9 TGTGCCAGCAGCGTAGGTGACAGGGGGCGTAGTGAAAAACTGTTTTTT CASSVGDRGRSEKLFF
TRBJ1-4 . . TRBV24-1 TGTGCCACCAGTGACGCTGGGGCTAGAAGTTCTGAAAAACTGTTTTTT CATSDAGARSSEKLFF
TRBJ1-6 . few TRBV12-1 TGTGCCAGCACCACACGGGACAGTAATTCACCCCTCCACTTT CASTTRDSNSPLHF
TRBJ2-1 TRBD2 few TRBV18 TGTGCCAGCTCACCGGATAAAAGCGGGAGCTGGCAGTTCTTC CASSPDKSGSWQFF
TRBJ1-4 . . TRBV28 TGTGCCAGCAGTTTCGGACAGGAAAAACTGTTTTTT CASSFGQEKLFF
TRBJ2-1 TRBD2 . TRBV7-2 TGTGCCAGCAGCTACGGACTAGCGGGATCAAGCTCCTACAATGAGCAGTTCTTC CASSYGLAGSSSYNEQFF
TRBJ1-5 TRBD1 once TRBV29-1 TGCAGCGTGGGGGACAGGAGCAATCAGCCCCAGCATTTT CSVGDRSNQPQHF
TRBJ1-4 . . TRBV28 TGTGCCAGCAGTTTGGCAGGGGCAACTAATGAAAAACTGTTTTTT CASSLAGATNEKLFF
TRBJ2-7 . . TRBV28 TGTGCCAGCAGTTTTAGGGGAAGTGTCTCCTACGAGCAGTACTTC CASSFRGSVSYEQYF